The source of this T cell receptor (beta chain) is a study of beta chain features in type 1 diabetes. Study-level findings and limits: People with Type 1 diabetes carried modestly yet significantly shorter TCRB CDR3s in all four CD4+ subsets.

This clone has just a few counts. Its antigen is still unknown. cDNA synthesis used the whole RNA isolate, giving expressed TCRB sequences. Assay: immunoSEQ multiplex PCR; the TCRdb copy retains only in-frame clones and omits some. The sample holds about 650,000 clones, about an eighth seen once. V was clipped by 3 bases and J by 5 bases, with 7 bases between them. This CDR3 comprises 12 residues. The germline CDR1 and CDR2 sequences are SGHDN and FVKESK. This sequence was found in a man between 25 and 39 years old with type 1 diabetes. The chain couples TRBV14 to TRBJ1-1, with unresolved D. Sample: naive CD4+ T cells from blood. The CDR3 DNA reads as TGTGCCAGCAGCCAGTTGGGGACTGAAGCTTTCTTT. Translating gives CASSQLGTEAFF.